Listed below are T cell receptor beta chains from one sample, sequenced in a study of blood T cell repertoires in COVID-19. The protocol was immunoSEQ multiplex PCR, while the TCRdb copy is restricted to in-frame clones and leaves out a portion. The data show about 190,000 clones, 84% seen once. The sequenced material came from peripheral blood. These receptors came from a woman aged 70-85 years with active or convalescent COVID-19. The CDR3 runs from the conserved cysteine through the conserved F or W. The order of the fields is V gene, CDR3 protein.

V gene: TRBV10-3
CDR3 protein: CAISERGKDYGYTF

V gene: TRBV6-5
CDR3 protein: CASGLGETQYF

V gene: TRBV11-2
CDR3 protein: CASSPRGGGFGAFF

V gene: TRBV28
CDR3 protein: CASSSGAYEQYF

V gene: TRBV28
CDR3 protein: CASSPGQGAGEQYF

V gene: TRBV5-1
CDR3 protein: CASSPHRQGASGGGELFF

V gene: TRBV27
CDR3 protein: CASSLLTSPGAQYF

V gene: TRBV5-4
CDR3 protein: CASSSPSVRETQYF

V gene: TRBV19
CDR3 protein: CASSTPRGRGREQYF

V gene: TRBV7-9
CDR3 protein: CASPVGAGNEQFF

V gene: TRBV28
CDR3 protein: CASSFGQPLTEAFF

V gene: TRBV11-1
CDR3 protein: CARPGQGAAEQYF

V gene: TRBV29-1
CDR3 protein: CSVSQGNQPQHF

V gene: TRBV6-5
CDR3 protein: CASRGQGAFGELFF

V gene: TRBV6-5
CDR3 protein: CASRGQGAGTGELFF

V gene: TRBV12-5
CDR3 protein: CASGSPDRGNQPQHF

V gene: TRBV21-1
CDR3 protein: CASSTRVRDTEAFF

V gene: TRBV5-1
CDR3 protein: CASSLEAGRGYTF

V gene: TRBV7-9
CDR3 protein: CASSLALTDTQYF

V gene: TRBV6-5
CDR3 protein: CASTRGTNYNSPLHF

V gene: TRBV11-2
CDR3 protein: CASSLWSRNSPLHF